This T cell receptor beta chain was identified during a study of Graves' ophthalmopathy and Graves' hyperthyroidism. About the research overall: Peripheral blood was gathered at first diagnosis, ahead of any treatment whatsoever. Findings of the study overall: In blood, most expanded thyroid clonotypes above 0.001 frequency were also detected.

This clonotype was counted a few times. Its antigen is as yet unknown. Trimming stripped 3 bases from V and 8 bases from J, with 16 bases between. The CDR3 is 14 amino acids. Per germline, CDR1 KGHSH and CDR2 LQKENI. Amplification from RNA transcripts yielded the TCR beta CDR3 regions. Second-round multiplex PCR came after first-round RT-PCR with HTBI primers. TCRdb independently ran MiXCR on the multiplex PCR reads; one entry per CDR3 protein. The data show approximately 410,000 distinct CDR3 sequences, over 15% seen once. A diagnosis was made from clinical symptoms together with serum thyroxine, TRAb, thyroid ultrasound and orbital computed tomography.

This clonotype originated in a woman under 30 with stable Graves' hyperthyroidism. The sample taken for sequencing was peripheral blood. This sequence joins TRBV18 and TRBJ1-2; no definite D call. The CDR3: CASSPRGRLSGYTF. The CDR3 bases are TGTGCCAGCTCACCTCGTGGCAGACTTTCCGGCTACACCTTC.